A single sample is the source of the 28 T cell receptor beta chains below, sequenced in a study of lymphopenia after photon versus proton radiotherapy. Sequencing used immunoSEQ multiplex PCR; TCRdb keeps in-frame clones, though not all of them. Among roughly 18,000 clones listed, 92% were seen once. The source was peripheral blood, collected from a patient treated with photon-based radiotherapy. These receptors were collected from a middle-aged woman with cholangiocarcinoma.

A few counts support this clone. This CDR3 reads CASSTNPGTGEEQYF. CDR3 bases: TGCGCCAGCAGCACCAACCCCGGGACAGGTGAGGAGCAGTACTTC. This chain connects TRBV5-1 to TRBJ2-7; 8 bases are shared with TRBD1. The CDR3 has 15 amino acids. The germline gives CDR1 SGHRS, CDR2 YFSETQ. J was trimmed by 7 bases and V by 4 bases; bases with no gene match: 13.

The V gene is TRBV27, the J gene TRBJ1-5; 10 bases agree with TRBD1. Trimming cost V 0 bases and J 6 bases; bases outside gene matches: 8. Germline V gene sequence: CDR1 MNHEY, CDR2 SMNVEV (reference sequence). This CDR3 contains 17 residues. The DNA for the CDR3 is TGTGCCAGCAGTTTATCGGCCAGACAGGGGGCGACTCAGCCCCAGCATTTT. This encodes CASSLSARQGATQPQHF.

The V call is TRBV30, the J call TRBJ1-2, with TRBD1 matching over 7 bases. Trimming cost V 7 bases and J 5 bases; bases outside gene matches: 4. CDR1 is GTSNPN and CDR2 is SVGIG in the germline V gene (reference sequence). The CDR3 totals 11 residues. CDR3 nucleotide sequence: TGTGCCTTGGGGACAGCGTATGGCTACACCTTC. Protein product: CALGTAYGYTF.

The J gene is TRBJ1-1, the V gene TRBV12-5; D gene unclear. Trimming took 4 bases from V and 5 from J, leaving 14 bases between them. Looked up from germline, CDR1 is LGHNT and CDR2 is FRNRAP. The CDR3 loop spans 14 amino acids. The chain's CDR3 is CASGWAGRRTEAFF. CDR3 DNA: TGTGCTAGTGGTTGGGCAGGACGAAGGACTGAAGCTTTCTTT.

This chain links TRBV6-1 with TRBJ1-1; D not resolved. Between the trimmed V and J ends, which lost 2 bases and 0 bases, there was a span of 10 bases. This CDR3 comprises 15 residues. Germline lookup yields CDR1 MNHNS and CDR2 SASEGT. CDR3 sequence (DNA): TGTGCCAGCAGTGAACGGGCGGGTCTGAACACTGAAGCTTTCTTT. The encoded protein is CASSERAGLNTEAFF.

The V gene is TRBV7-2, the J gene TRBJ1-2; D unclear. Trimming cost V 2 bases and J 4 bases, with 8 bases left between them. Germline values: CDR1 SGHTA, CDR2 FQGNSA. CDR3 length: 13 residues. In DNA form, the CDR3 reads TGTGCCAGCAGCTTAAAGGATCTCTATGGCTACACCTTC. Translating it yields CASSLKDLYGYTF.

V is TRBV19 and J is TRBJ1-5, with a tentative D call TRBD1 (6 bases). Per the germline V gene, CDR1 is LNHDA and CDR2 is SQIVND (reference sequence). CDR3 length: 15 amino acids. The germline V and J ends were trimmed by 1 base and 7 bases, with 14 bases remaining between them. The CDR3 loop reads CASSIGGSGGQPQHF. The CDR3 DNA reads as TGTGCCAGTAGTATAGGGGGGAGTGGGGGCCAGCCCCAGCATTTT.

This chain connects TRBV9 to TRBJ1-2; TRBD1 is a possible D gene (6 bases). Trimming removed 0 bases from V and 4 bases from J, with 10 bases in between. Germline values: CDR1 SGDLS, CDR2 YYNGEE. CDR3 length equals 14 residues. For the CDR3, the DNA is TGTGCCAGCAGCGTAGGGACAGCGAGCTATGGCTACACCTTC. Translated, it gives CASSVGTASYGYTF. The whole variable domain, remainder taken from reference TRBV9 and TRBJ1-2, is DSGVTQTPKHLITATGQRVTLRCSPRSGDLSVYWYQQSLDQGLQFLIQYYNGEERAKGNILERFSAQQFPDLHSELNLSSLELGDSALYFCASSVGTASYGYTFGSGTRLTVV.

The V gene is TRBV5-1, the J gene TRBJ2-1, with 8 positions matching TRBD2. Germline V gene sequence: CDR1 SGHRS, CDR2 YFSETQ. Trimming cost V 0 bases and J 9 bases; bases outside gene matches: 11. The CDR3 runs 16 residues. The DNA for the CDR3 is TGCGCCAGCAGCTTGGCGCGGGGACTAGTAGTGCCTGAGCAGTTCTTC. Protein product: CASSLARGLVVPEQFF.

The chain recombines TRBV28 with TRBJ2-2; weak D call: TRBD1 (6 bases). This CDR3 spans 15 amino acids. The germline V gene encodes CDR1 MDHEN and CDR2 SYDVKM. The V gene lost 8 bases and the J gene lost 7 bases, with 20 bases spanning the gap. The CDR3 DNA reads as TGTGCCAGCTGTGTGGCTACTCTAGGGGGCGGGGAGCTGTTTTTT. This sequence encodes CASCVATLGGGELFF.

The V and J genes are TRBV9 and TRBJ1-1, with D perhaps matching TRBD1 (5 bases). CDR1 is SGDLS and CDR2 is YYNGEE in the germline V gene. Trimming pared 6 bases from V and 2 bases from J, leaving 14 bases between. This CDR3 is built from 14 residues. The CDR3 protein is CASTTGGINTEAFF. CDR3 coding DNA: TGTGCCAGCACAACCGGGGGGATAAACACTGAAGCTTTCTTT.

The DNA for the CDR3 is TGTGCCAGCAGTTTACTCGGTAATAATTCACCCCTCCACTTT. As protein: CASSLLGNNSPLHF. This rearrangement joins TRBV27 to TRBJ1-6; unclear D gene. V was trimmed by 2 bases and J by 5 bases, leaving 7 bases between them. The germline CDR1 and CDR2 sequences are MNHEY and SMNVEV (reference sequence). CDR3 length: 14 amino acids.

The genes are TRBV11-2 and TRBJ2-1, with 11 bases identical to TRBD2. The trim removed 2 bases at V and 1 base at J, leaving 7 bases unmatched. Germline CDR1 SGHAT, CDR2 FQNNGV. There are 18 residues in the CDR3. The CDR3: CASSLWVAGGFSYNEQFF. In nucleotides, the CDR3 is TGTGCCAGCAGCTTATGGGTAGCGGGGGGGTTTTCCTACAATGAGCAGTTCTTC.

A single count supports this clone. The chain recombines TRBV5-6 with TRBJ1-1; 9 positions match TRBD1. CDR1 SGHDT and CDR2 YYEEEE come from the germline V gene. Germline trimming cut 0 bases from V and 4 bases from J; bases unmatched to any gene: 4. The CDR3 consists of 15 residues. The CDR3 coding sequence is TGTGCCAGCAGCTTGGGGGACAGGGTCCCCACTGAAGCTTTCTTT. Its translation: CASSLGDRVPTEAFF.

This chain connects TRBV11-2 to TRBJ2-7, with 8 bases aligning to TRBD1. Germline V gene data show CDR1 as SGHAT and CDR2 as FQNNGV. V gave up 4 bases and J gave up 9 bases; unmatched junction bases: 5. The CDR3 extends over 12 amino acids. Here the CDR3 DNA reads TGTGCCAGCAGCTCCGACAGGGGCTGGCAGTACTTC. The encoded protein is CASSSDRGWQYF. The variable domain in full, with the rest retrieved from reference TRBV11-2 and TRBJ2-7, is EAGVAQSPRYKIIEKRQSVAFWCNPISGHATLYWYQQILGQGPKLLIQFQNNGVVDDSQLPKDRFSAERLKGVDSTLKIQPAKLEDSAVYLCASSSDRGWQYFGPGTRLTVT.

The rearrangement uses TRBV28 and TRBJ1-1; possible D gene TRBD1, 6 bases. The CDR3 contains 16 residues. Trimming pared 4 bases from V and 5 bases from J, leaving 20 bases between. Germline lookup yields CDR1 MDHEN and CDR2 SYDVKM. CDR3: CASSSPTRQDVTEAFF. In nucleotides, the CDR3 is TGTGCCAGCAGTTCCCCAACCCGACAGGATGTAACTGAAGCTTTCTTT.

The rearrangement links TRBV28 to TRBJ2-3; 10 bases are a match to TRBD1. The CDR3 spans 15 residues. J lost 4 bases, V lost 5 bases, and 6 bases had no gene match. CDR1 is MDHEN and CDR2 is SYDVKM in the germline V gene. The CDR3 protein is CASSPRDRGADTQYF. CDR3 DNA: TGTGCCAGCAGTCCCCGGGACAGGGGCGCAGATACGCAGTATTTT.

This clone has only a few counts. CDR3 loop: CAVRQKSNQPQHF. CDR3 DNA: TGTGCCGTCAGGCAGAAAAGCAATCAGCCCCAGCATTTT. This chain links TRBV7-9 with TRBJ1-5; D is unclear. This CDR3 spans 13 amino acids. V lost 11 bases to trimming and J lost 1 base, with 12 bases between them. The germline V gene has CDR1 SEHNR and CDR2 FQNEAQ (reference sequence).

The J gene is TRBJ2-7, the V gene TRBV18; a weak D match, TRBD2 (5 bases). This CDR3 has 15 residues. Per the germline V gene, CDR1 is KGHSH and CDR2 is LQKENI. Trimming removed 1 base at V and 4 bases at J, with 14 bases between. The DNA for the CDR3 is TGTGCCAGCTCACCACTCCCTAGCCCTAATTACGAGCAGTACTTC. Protein product: CASSPLPSPNYEQYF.

The chain uses TRBV7-9 and TRBJ2-1; TRBD1 agrees at 7 bases. Germline-derived CDR1 and CDR2 are SEHNR and FQNEAQ (reference sequence). With 5 bases clipped from V and 3 bases from J, the junction kept 4 bases outside the gene matches. The CDR3 is made up of 14 amino acids. CDR3 protein: CASSPGQVYNEQFF. The CDR3 nucleotides are TGTGCCAGCAGCCCTGGACAGGTCTACAATGAGCAGTTCTTC.

This rearrangement joins TRBV7-2 to TRBJ2-3; D not certain. Germline assignment: CDR1 SGHTA and CDR2 FQGNSA. The CDR3 length is 12 residues. Trimming took off 5 bases at V and 0 bases at J, with 3 bases between the two ends. The CDR3 DNA sequence: TGTGCCAGCAGCCTCAGCACAGATACGCAGTATTTT. Protein sequence: CASSLSTDTQYF.

The rearrangement links TRBV5-5 to TRBJ2-7, with D possibly TRBD1 on 6 matching bases. CDR1 and CDR2 (germline): SGHKS, YYEKEE (reference sequence). Trimming stripped 4 bases from V and 1 base from J, with 15 bases between. This CDR3 region has 15 residues. CDR3 protein: CASSPVGGLSYEQYF. The CDR3 DNA reads TGTGCCAGCAGCCCCGTAGGGGGTCTGTCCTACGAGCAGTACTTC.

V gene TRBV7-2 combines with J gene TRBJ2-5; no clear D. V lost 5 bases, J lost 0 bases, and 10 bases lay in between. From germline, CDR1 is SGHTA and CDR2 FQGNSA. The CDR3 is 14 amino acids. CDR3 amino acids: CASSVTSYQETQYF. As DNA, the CDR3 is TGTGCCAGCAGCGTAACATCGTACCAAGAGACCCAGTACTTC.

This clone occurred once. This chain connects TRBV21-1 to TRBJ2-7; TRBD2 is the table's D call and was not checked against the DNA. TRBV21-1 is a pseudogene locus. This CDR3 region has 12 residues. The DNA for the CDR3 is TGTGCCAGCAGCCTATGTAGCTTCGAGCAGTACTTC. Residues: CASSLCSFEQYF.

This chain uses TRBV4-3 with TRBJ1-6; no clear D. The CDR3 loop spans 16 amino acids. V lost 1 base and J 9 bases, leaving 16 bases between the germline ends. In germline, CDR1 is LGHNA, CDR2 YSLEER. CDR3 in DNA: TGCGCCAGCAGCCAAGGGGTAGGGCGGGGAGGTTCACCCCTCCACTTT. The encoded protein is CASSQGVGRGGSPLHF.

This clone has a single count. This chain uses TRBV7-6 with TRBJ1-2; maybe TRBD1 (6 bases). Trimming pared 5 bases from V and 4 bases from J, leaving 11 bases between. The CDR3 covers 13 residues. Germline CDR1 is SGHVS and CDR2 is FNYEAQ. The CDR3 region is CASSRGEGYGYTF. CDR3 nucleotide sequence: TGTGCCAGCAGCAGGGGGGAAGGCTATGGCTACACCTTC.

The CDR3 loop reads CASSLRESSEKLFF. The CDR3 DNA reads as TGTGCCAGCAGCCTGCGGGAATCGAGTGAAAAACTGTTTTTT. The rearrangement links TRBV7-2 to TRBJ1-4; D gene uncertain. The CDR3 has 14 amino acids. CDR1 and CDR2 (germline): SGHTA, FQGNSA. V lost 5 bases, J lost 7 bases, and 14 bases lay in between.

J is TRBJ2-1 and V is TRBV11-2; D might be TRBD1 or TRBD2, each matching 5 bases. The V end lost 0 bases, the J end lost 5 bases, and 11 bases lay between the germline ends. The CDR3 is made up of 15 amino acids. Germline V gene sequence: CDR1 SGHAT, CDR2 FQNNGV. CDR3 nucleotide sequence: TGTGCCAGCAGCTTAGAGGGGACCCAACACAATGAGCAGTTCTTC. Translating gives CASSLEGTQHNEQFF.